A selection of T cell receptor beta chains follows, all from one sample in a study of T cell repertoires in cytomegalovirus infection. MiXCR, applied by TCRdb to the reads, yields one record per CDR3 protein. The sample lists 150,000 to 200,000 distinct CDR3 sequences, roughly an eighth occurring once. The sample was PBMCs. The source of these receptors is a human donor in good health (CMV status not recorded). Some clones in this sample may be carry-over from other donors' samples. Each CDR3 is given with its conserved first and last residue. Each record gives: D gene, clone size, V gene, J gene, CDR3 protein, CDR3 DNA. A D gene is named only where the DNA matches it firmly. Only part of the rows carry a size: once, few, many, or a class if the clone is expanded.

-	-	TRBV29-1	TRBJ2-5	CSTYDRNQETQYF	TGCAGCACCTACGACAGGAACCAAGAGACCCAGTACTTC
-	many	TRBV7-2	TRBJ2-1	CASSTAGNEQFF	TGTGCCAGCAGCACAGCCGGGAATGAGCAGTTCTTC
-	few	TRBV23-1	TRBJ2-7	CASTNRGETEQYF	TGCGCCAGCACCAATAGAGGGGAAACCGAGCAGTACTTC
-	-	TRBV7-3	TRBJ1-1	CASSLRAGKGNTEAFF	TGTGCCAGCAGCCTAAGGGCGGGAAAGGGAAACACTGAAGCTTTCTTT
TRBD1	-	TRBV20-1	TRBJ2-2	CSALRGLENTGELFF	TGCAGTGCTCTCAGGGGGCTGGAAAACACCGGGGAGCTGTTTTTT
-	many	TRBV6-5	TRBJ1-3	CASSYYSGISPSGNTIYF	TGTGCCAGCAGTTACTATAGCGGCATTTCCCCCTCTGGAAACACCATATATTTT
-	many	TRBV6-2/TRBV6-3	TRBJ2-7	CASSYPGGGYEQYF	TGTGCCAGCAGTTACCCCGGAGGTGGATACGAGCAGTACTTC
TRBD2	-	TRBV30	TRBJ2-2	CAWTGLAGAPGTGELFF	TGTGCCTGGACCGGACTAGCGGGAGCCCCGGGGACCGGGGAGCTGTTTTTT
-	few	TRBV4-3	TRBJ1-5	CASSQPTPRGVSNQPQHF	TGCGCCAGCAGCCAACCCACACCCAGGGGTGTAAGCAATCAGCCCCAGCATTTT
TRBD1	few	TRBV7-9	TRBJ2-4	CASSSTGGWENIQYF	TGTGCCAGCAGCTCGACAGGGGGCTGGGAAAACATTCAGTACTTC
-	many	TRBV7-2	TRBJ1-3	CASSLEDSRNTIYF	TGTGCCAGCAGCTTAGAGGACAGCAGAAACACCATATATTTT
-	many	TRBV4-1	TRBJ2-5	CASSLGGDSQETQYF	TGCGCCAGCAGCTTAGGAGGGGATTCTCAAGAGACCCAGTACTTC
-	many	TRBV10-3	TRBJ2-7	CAISSDGNPYEQYF	TGTGCCATCAGTTCCGACGGGAACCCCTACGAGCAGTACTTC
-	many	TRBV7-8	TRBJ1-2	CASSPPDRLYGYTF	TGTGCCAGCAGCCCGCCCGACAGACTCTATGGCTACACCTTC
-	-	TRBV19	TRBJ1-1	CASGFGTLLMNTEAFF	TGTGCCAGTGGATTCGGCACGTTGCTGATGAACACTGAAGCTTTCTTT
-	many	TRBV7-6	TRBJ2-2	CATSWALNTGELFF	TGTGCCACCTCATGGGCCTTAAACACCGGGGAGCTGTTTTTT
-	-	TRBV9	TRBJ2-4	CASSVGGGDGQYF	TGTGCCAGCAGCGTAGGAGGCGGGGACGGTCAGTACTTC
-	-	TRBV6-8	TRBJ1-1	CASRNDRFTEAFF	TGTGCCAGCAGAAACGACAGATTCACTGAAGCTTTCTTT
TRBD1	many	TRBV29-1	TRBJ2-2	CSVQGTGNTGELFF	TGCAGCGTTCAAGGGACAGGAAACACCGGGGAGCTGTTTTTT
TRBD1	few	TRBV7-8	TRBJ1-1	CASSSRTGVNTEAFF	TGTGCCAGCAGCTCCCGGACAGGGGTAAACACTGAAGCTTTCTTT
-	many	TRBV25-1	TRBJ1-4	CASSEWRARAERLFF	TGTGCCAGCAGTGAATGGCGGGCTCGTGCTGAACGACTGTTTTTT
-	many	TRBV6-1	TRBJ2-2	CASSEARGVVGELFF	TGTGCCAGCAGTGAAGCGAGAGGCGTCGTAGGGGAGCTGTTTTTT
-	few	TRBV5-4	TRBJ1-1	CASSFSGGGRAFF	TGTGCCAGCAGCTTCAGCGGCGGGGGGCGGGCTTTCTTT
-	many	TRBV7-8	TRBJ2-6	CASSFGRYSGANVLTF	TGTGCCAGCAGCTTTGGCAGGTACTCTGGGGCCAACGTCCTGACTTTC
-	many	TRBV7-8	TRBJ2-5	CASSFRDPKETQYF	TGTGCCAGCAGCTTCCGGGACCCCAAAGAGACCCAGTACTTC
-	few	TRBV6-2/TRBV6-3	TRBJ2-3	CASSTGMSTDTQYF	TGTGCCAGCAGTACGGGGATGAGCACAGATACGCAGTATTTT
-	-	TRBV11-2	TRBJ2-3	CASSLSKGNSLSTDTQYF	TGTGCCAGCAGCTTATCTAAGGGAAACAGCCTTAGCACAGATACGCAGTATTTT
-	many	TRBV7-2	TRBJ2-4	CASSTQGVLAENIQYF	TGTGCCAGCAGCACGCAGGGTGTGCTAGCCGAAAACATTCAGTACTTC
TRBD2	many	TRBV15	TRBJ2-1	CATSRDLIAGYNEQFF	TGTGCCACCAGCAGAGATCTAATAGCGGGGTACAATGAGCAGTTCTTC
-	-	TRBV6-2/TRBV6-3	TRBJ1-1	CASKEAFF	TGTGCCAGCAAGGAAGCTTTCTTT
TRBD1	-	TRBV29-1	TRBJ1-2	CSVADRGRGYTF	TGCAGCGTTGCTGACAGGGGGCGCGGCTACACCTTC
-	few	TRBV7-9	TRBJ2-5	CASSFPVGLKETQYF	TGTGCCAGCAGCTTCCCAGTCGGGCTGAAAGAGACCCAGTACTTC
-	many	TRBV12-3/TRBV12-4	TRBJ2-6	CASTDNSGANVLTF	TGTGCCAGCACTGACAACTCTGGGGCCAACGTCCTGACTTTC
-	-	TRBV5-1	TRBJ2-1	CASSLARPNNEQFF	TGCGCCAGCAGCTTGGCCCGGCCCAACAATGAGCAGTTCTTC
TRBD1	many	TRBV28	TRBJ2-7	CASSPHRDRDYEQYF	TGTGCCAGCAGTCCGCACCGGGACAGGGACTACGAGCAGTACTTC
-	-	TRBV29-1	TRBJ2-5	CSVRYQETQYF	TGCAGCGTCAGGTACCAAGAGACCCAGTACTTC
TRBD1	once	TRBV20-1	TRBJ2-7	CSAWDRNSYEQYF	TGCAGTGCTTGGGACAGGAACTCCTACGAGCAGTACTTC
-	-	TRBV14	TRBJ2-2	CASSQSRSTGELFF	TGTGCCAGCAGCCAGAGCAGGAGCACCGGGGAGCTGTTTTTT
-	many	TRBV7-8	TRBJ2-7	CASSFRGSNEQYF	TGTGCCAGCAGCTTTAGAGGGTCCAACGAGCAGTACTTC
-	few	TRBV20-1	TRBJ2-5	CSAPPLGRETQYF	TGCAGTGCTCCTCCCTTAGGACGAGAGACCCAGTACTTC
-	few	TRBV10-3	TRBJ2-6	CAIKLTEEANVLTF	TGTGCCATCAAGCTCACCGAGGAGGCCAACGTCCTGACTTTC
-	-	TRBV5-6	TRBJ2-5	CASRLHRDNQETQYF	TGTGCCAGCAGGCTTCACCGGGACAACCAAGAGACCCAGTACTTC